Following are 9 T cell receptor beta chains from one sample sequenced in a study of T cells in Graves' hyperthyroidism and ophthalmopathy. The CDR3 regions of TCR beta were amplified from RNA transcripts. A set of HTBI primers served as the primers for a first-round RT-PCR of the TCR CDR3. TCRdb ran MiXCR on the multiplex PCR reads and lists one entry per CDR3 protein. The sample consists of around 690,000 distinct CDR3 sequences, roughly 17% of them appearing once. Sequenced input: blood. Every receptor here comes from a man aged 50 to 60 with Graves' hyperthyroidism.

This clonotype was seen a handful of times. The chain carries TRBV3-1 and TRBJ1-2, with a possible D match to TRBD1 (6 bases). The CDR3 extends over 14 amino acids. Germline CDR1 and CDR2: LGHDT and YNNKEL (reference sequence). Trimming stripped 1 base from V and 8 bases from J, with 14 bases between. This CDR3 reads CASSQALQGGGYTF. In nucleotides, the CDR3 is TGTGCCAGCAGCCAAGCGTTACAGGGAGGAGGCTACACCTTC.

This clonotype was observed a few times. The CDR3 DNA sequence: TGCGCCAGCAGCCAAGCCTCGGGACAGGGACACTATGGCTACACCTTC. This translates into CASSQASGQGHYGYTF. This rearrangement joins TRBV4-3 to TRBJ1-2; TRBD1 agrees at 9 bases. Germline V gives CDR1 LGHNA, CDR2 YSLEER. CDR3 size: 16 residues. J gave up 3 bases and V 1 base, and 6 bases lay outside the gene matches.

This clonotype was observed a handful of times. J is TRBJ1-2 and V is TRBV4-1; D unresolved. Germline loops: CDR1 MGHRA, CDR2 YSYEKL. The germline V and J ends were trimmed by 5 bases and 2 bases, with 12 bases remaining between them. The CDR3 has 14 residues. The CDR3 bases are TGCGCCAGCAGCGGTACAGCGGAGAACTATGGCTACACCTTC. Residues: CASSGTAENYGYTF.

In its sample, this clonotype was seen a few times. The CDR3 loop is CASSLILSEAFF. The CDR3 coding sequence is TGTGCCAGCAGCCTTATCCTATCTGAAGCTTTCTTT. The gene calls are TRBV28 and TRBJ1-1, with no clear D. Trimming took 6 bases from V and 6 from J, leaving 11 bases between them. CDR3 length equals 12 residues. The germline V gene encodes CDR1 MDHEN and CDR2 SYDVKM.

This clonotype was picked up many times. This sequence joins TRBV7-9 and TRBJ1-4; the D gene is possibly TRBD1 (6 bases). V gave up 5 bases and J gave up 0 bases, with 13 bases separating them. The CDR3 has 16 amino acids. In germline, CDR1 is SEHNR, CDR2 FQNEAQ (reference sequence). The CDR3 is CASSPKQGPTNEKLFF. In DNA, the CDR3 is TGTGCCAGCAGCCCGAAACAGGGTCCAACTAATGAAAAACTGTTTTTT.

The chain employs TRBV9 and TRBJ1-3, with D maybe TRBD1 (6 bases). Per germline, CDR1 SGDLS and CDR2 YYNGEE. This CDR3 has 14 residues. The V end lost 6 bases, the J end lost 1 base, and 11 bases lay between the germline ends. CDR3 in DNA: TGTGCCAGCACCACAGGGTCGTCTGGAAACACCATATATTTT. It encodes CASTTGSSGNTIYF.

The chain is built from TRBV28 and TRBJ1-5; perhaps TRBD1 as D (5 bases). Trimming pared 7 bases from V and 0 bases from J, leaving 16 bases between. Per the germline V gene, CDR1 is MDHEN and CDR2 is SYDVKM. The CDR3 extends over 16 amino acids. This CDR3 reads CASIGTGTFSNQPQHF. Here the CDR3 DNA reads TGTGCCAGCATCGGAACAGGAACCTTTAGCAATCAGCCCCAGCATTTT.

In its sample, this clonotype was seen many times. The V call is TRBV2, the J call TRBJ1-5, with D hard to call. V lost 4 bases and J lost 4, with 17 bases in between. The CDR3 spans 16 residues. The germline gives CDR1 SNHLY, CDR2 FYNNEI. Here the CDR3 DNA reads TGTGCCAGCAGTGCCCAGCTGGGCGGTGGAAATCAGCCCCAGCATTTT. It translates to CASSAQLGGGNQPQHF.

This clonotype was observed many times. The V call is TRBV12-3 or TRBV12-4, the J call TRBJ2-7; 13 bases align to TRBD2. The length of the CDR3 is 20 residues. J was trimmed by 5 bases and V by 4 bases; bases with no gene match: 20. DNA of the CDR3: TGTGCCAGCAGTTCGAGACAACTAATTAGGACTAGCGGGAGCCGGGACGAGCAGTACTTC. It is translated as CASSSRQLIRTSGSRDEQYF.